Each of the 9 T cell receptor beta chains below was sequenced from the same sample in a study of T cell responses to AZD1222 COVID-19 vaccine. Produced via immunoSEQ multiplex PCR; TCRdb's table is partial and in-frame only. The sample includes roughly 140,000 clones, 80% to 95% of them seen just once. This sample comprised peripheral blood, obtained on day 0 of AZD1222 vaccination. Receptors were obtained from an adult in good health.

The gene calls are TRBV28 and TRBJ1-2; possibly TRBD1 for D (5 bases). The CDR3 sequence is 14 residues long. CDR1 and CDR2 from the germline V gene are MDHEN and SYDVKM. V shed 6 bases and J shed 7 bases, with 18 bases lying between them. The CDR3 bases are TGTGCCAGCAGATCTCCAGGGAAAGGAGGTGGCTACACCTTC. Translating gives CASRSPGKGGGYTF.

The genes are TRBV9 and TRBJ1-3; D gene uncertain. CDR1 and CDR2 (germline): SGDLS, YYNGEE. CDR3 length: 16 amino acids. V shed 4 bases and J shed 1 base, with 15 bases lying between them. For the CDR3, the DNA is TGTGCCAGCAGCTTCGCAACCGGGCTTTCTGGAAACACCATATATTTT. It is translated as CASSFATGLSGNTIYF.

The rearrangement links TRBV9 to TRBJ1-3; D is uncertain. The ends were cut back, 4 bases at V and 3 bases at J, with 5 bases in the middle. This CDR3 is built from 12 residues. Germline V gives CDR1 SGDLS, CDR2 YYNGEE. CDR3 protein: CASSPGGNTIYF. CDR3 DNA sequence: TGTGCCAGCAGCCCTGGTGGAAACACCATATATTTT.

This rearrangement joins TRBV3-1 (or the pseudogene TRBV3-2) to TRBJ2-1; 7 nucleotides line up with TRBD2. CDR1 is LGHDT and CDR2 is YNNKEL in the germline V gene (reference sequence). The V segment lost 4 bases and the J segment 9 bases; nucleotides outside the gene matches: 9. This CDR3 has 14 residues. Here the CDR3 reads CASSPYAGEGEQFF. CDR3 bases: TGTGCCAGCAGCCCGTACGCGGGAGAGGGTGAGCAGTTCTTC.

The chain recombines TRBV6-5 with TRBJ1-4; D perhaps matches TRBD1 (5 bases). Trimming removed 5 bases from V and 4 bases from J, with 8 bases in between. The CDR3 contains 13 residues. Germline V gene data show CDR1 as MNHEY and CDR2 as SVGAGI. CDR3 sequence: CASSPGRNEKLFF. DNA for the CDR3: TGTGCCAGCAGTCCGGGGCGTAATGAAAAACTGTTTTTT.

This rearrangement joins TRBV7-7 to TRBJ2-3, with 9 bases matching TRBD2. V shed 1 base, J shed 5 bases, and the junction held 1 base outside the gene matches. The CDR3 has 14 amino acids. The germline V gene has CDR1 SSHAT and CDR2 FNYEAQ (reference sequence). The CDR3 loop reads CASSLGSGRDTQYF. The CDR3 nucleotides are TGTGCCAGCAGCTTAGGTAGCGGGAGAGATACGCAGTATTTT.

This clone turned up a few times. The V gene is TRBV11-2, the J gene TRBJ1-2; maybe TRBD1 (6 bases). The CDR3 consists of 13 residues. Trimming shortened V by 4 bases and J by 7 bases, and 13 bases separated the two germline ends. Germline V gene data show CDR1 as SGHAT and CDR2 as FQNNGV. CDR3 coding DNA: TGTGCCAGCAGCTCCGGGGGGGCGGGTGGCTACACCTTC. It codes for CASSSGGAGGYTF.

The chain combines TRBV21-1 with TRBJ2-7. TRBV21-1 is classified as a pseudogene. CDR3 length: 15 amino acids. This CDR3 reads CASRNHRDGTYEQYF. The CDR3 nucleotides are TGTGCCAGCAGGAATCATCGGGACGGGACCTACGAGCAGTACTTC.

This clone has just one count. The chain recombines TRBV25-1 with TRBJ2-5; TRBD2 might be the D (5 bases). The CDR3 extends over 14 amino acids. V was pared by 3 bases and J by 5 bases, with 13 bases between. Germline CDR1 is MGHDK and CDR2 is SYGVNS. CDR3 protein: CASSDPGGTETQYF. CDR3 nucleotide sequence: TGTGCCAGCAGTGACCCTGGAGGAACGGAGACCCAGTACTTC.